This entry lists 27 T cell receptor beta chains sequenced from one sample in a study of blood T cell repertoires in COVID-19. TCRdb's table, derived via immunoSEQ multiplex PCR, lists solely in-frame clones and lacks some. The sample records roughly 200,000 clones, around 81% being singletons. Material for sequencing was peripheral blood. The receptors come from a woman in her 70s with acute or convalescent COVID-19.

The CDR3 nucleotides read TGTGCCTGGAGGACCCCCCCGACAGGAACCACTGAAGCTTTCTTT. It yields the protein CAWRTPPTGTTEAFF. V usage is TRBV30 and J usage is TRBJ1-1, with D perhaps TRBD1 (6 bases). The CDR3 runs to 15 residues. CDR1 is GTSNPN, CDR2 SVGIG, per germline (reference sequence). The germline V and J ends were trimmed by 3 bases and 4 bases, with 18 bases remaining between them.

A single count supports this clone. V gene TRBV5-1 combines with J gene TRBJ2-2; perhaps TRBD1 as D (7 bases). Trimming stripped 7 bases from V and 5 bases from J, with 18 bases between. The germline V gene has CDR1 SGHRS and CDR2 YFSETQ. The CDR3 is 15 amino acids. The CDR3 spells CASVPGGLGTGELFF. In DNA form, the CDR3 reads TGCGCCAGCGTTCCAGGGGGACTGGGGACCGGGGAGCTGTTTTTT.

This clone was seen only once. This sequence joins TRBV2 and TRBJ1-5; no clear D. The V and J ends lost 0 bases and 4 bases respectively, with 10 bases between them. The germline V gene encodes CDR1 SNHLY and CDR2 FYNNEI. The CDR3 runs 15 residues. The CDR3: CASSEALRGNQPQHF. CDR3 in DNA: TGTGCCAGCAGTGAAGCACTTCGGGGAAATCAGCCCCAGCATTTT.

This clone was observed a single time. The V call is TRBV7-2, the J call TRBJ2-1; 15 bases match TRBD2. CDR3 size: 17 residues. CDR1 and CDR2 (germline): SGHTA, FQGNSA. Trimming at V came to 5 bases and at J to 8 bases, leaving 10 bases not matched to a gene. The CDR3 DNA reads TGTGCCAGCAGCCAGGGACTAGCGGGAGGATTGGGGCATGAGCAGTTCTTC. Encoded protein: CASSQGLAGGLGHEQFF.

The CDR3 DNA reads TGTGCCAGCAGCGACGGGGTAGCGGGATCATACGAGCAGTACTTC. Residues: CASSDGVAGSYEQYF. The V gene is TRBV6-6, the J gene TRBJ2-7; 8 bases align to TRBD2. This CDR3 is built from 15 residues. Looked up from germline, CDR1 is MNHNY and CDR2 is SVGAGI (reference sequence). Losses at the gene ends were 6 bases for V and 4 bases for J; bases not matched to a gene: 11.

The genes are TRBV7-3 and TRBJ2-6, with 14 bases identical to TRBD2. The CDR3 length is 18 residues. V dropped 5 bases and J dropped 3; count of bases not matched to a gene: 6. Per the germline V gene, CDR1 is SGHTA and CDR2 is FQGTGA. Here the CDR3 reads CASSTGLAGAYGANVLTF. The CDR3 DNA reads TGTGCCAGCAGCACGGGACTAGCGGGAGCGTATGGGGCCAACGTCCTGACTTTC.

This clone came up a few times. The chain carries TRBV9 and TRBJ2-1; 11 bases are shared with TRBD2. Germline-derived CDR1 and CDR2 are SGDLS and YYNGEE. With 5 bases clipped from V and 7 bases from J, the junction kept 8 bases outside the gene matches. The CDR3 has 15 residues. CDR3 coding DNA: TGTGCCAGCAGTGTTACTAGCGGGAGTAGGAATGAGCAGTTCTTC. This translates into CASSVTSGSRNEQFF.

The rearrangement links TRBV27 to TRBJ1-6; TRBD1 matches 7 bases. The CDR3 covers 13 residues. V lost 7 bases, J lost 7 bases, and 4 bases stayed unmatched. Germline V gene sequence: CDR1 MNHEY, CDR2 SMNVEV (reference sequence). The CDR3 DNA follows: TGTGCCAGCACGGGACAGCCCAATTCACCCCTCCACTTT. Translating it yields CASTGQPNSPLHF.

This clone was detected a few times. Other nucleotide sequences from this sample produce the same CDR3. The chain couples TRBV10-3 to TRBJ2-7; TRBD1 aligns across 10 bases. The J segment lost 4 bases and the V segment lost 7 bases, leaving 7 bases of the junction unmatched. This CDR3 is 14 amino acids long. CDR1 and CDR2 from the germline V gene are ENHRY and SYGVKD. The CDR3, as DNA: TGTGCCATCAATCCGGGACAGGGGTCTTACGAGCAGTACTTC. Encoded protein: CAINPGQGSYEQYF.

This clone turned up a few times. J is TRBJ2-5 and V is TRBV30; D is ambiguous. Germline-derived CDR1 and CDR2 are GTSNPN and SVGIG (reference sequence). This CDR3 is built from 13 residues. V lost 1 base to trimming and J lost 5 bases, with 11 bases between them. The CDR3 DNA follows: TGTGCCTGGAGTGGAATTAGTCGGGAGACCCAGTACTTC. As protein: CAWSGISRETQYF.

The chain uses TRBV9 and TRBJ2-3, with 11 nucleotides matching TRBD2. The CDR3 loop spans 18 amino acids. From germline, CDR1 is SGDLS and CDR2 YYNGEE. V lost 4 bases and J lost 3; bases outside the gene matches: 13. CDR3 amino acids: CASSPRGSGRASTDTQYF. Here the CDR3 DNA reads TGTGCCAGCAGCCCTAGAGGTAGCGGGAGGGCCAGTACAGATACGCAGTATTTT.

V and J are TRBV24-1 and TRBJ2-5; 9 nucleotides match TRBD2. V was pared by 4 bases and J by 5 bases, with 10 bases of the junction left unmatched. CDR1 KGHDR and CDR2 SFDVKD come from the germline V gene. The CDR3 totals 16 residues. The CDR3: CATSEITGAGGETQYF. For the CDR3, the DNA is TGTGCCACCAGTGAAATCACAGGGGCGGGAGGGGAGACCCAGTACTTC.

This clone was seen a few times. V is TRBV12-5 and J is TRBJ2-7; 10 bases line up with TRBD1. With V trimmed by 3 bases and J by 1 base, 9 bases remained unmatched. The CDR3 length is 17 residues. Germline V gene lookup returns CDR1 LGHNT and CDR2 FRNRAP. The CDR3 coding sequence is TGTGCTAGTGGTTTCCTTGGATGGGACAGGGGTTCCTACGAGCAGTACTTC. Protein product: CASGFLGWDRGSYEQYF.

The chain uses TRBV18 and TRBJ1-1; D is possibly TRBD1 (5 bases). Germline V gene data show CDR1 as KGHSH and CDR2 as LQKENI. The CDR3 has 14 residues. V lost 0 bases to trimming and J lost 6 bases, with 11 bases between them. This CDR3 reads CASSPPGTASEAFF. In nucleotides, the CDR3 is TGTGCCAGCTCACCACCGGGGACTGCCTCTGAAGCTTTCTTT.

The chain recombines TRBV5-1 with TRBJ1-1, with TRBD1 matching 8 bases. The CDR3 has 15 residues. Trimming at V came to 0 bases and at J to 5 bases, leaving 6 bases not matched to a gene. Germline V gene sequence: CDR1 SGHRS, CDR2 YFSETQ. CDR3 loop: CASSLVSGGRTEAFF. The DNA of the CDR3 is TGCGCCAGCAGCTTGGTATCAGGGGGCAGGACTGAAGCTTTCTTT. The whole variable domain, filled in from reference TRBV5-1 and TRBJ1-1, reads KAGVTQTPRYLIKTRGQQVTLSCSPISGHRSVSWYQQTPGQGLQFLFEYFSETQRNKGNFPGRFSGRQFSNSRSEMNVSTLELGDSALYLCASSLVSGGRTEAFFGQGTRLTVV.

The CDR3 coding sequence is TGTGCCAGCAGTTACTCGAGGCAGAACACTGAAGCTTTCTTT. It is translated as CASSYSRQNTEAFF. The chain combines TRBV6-6 with TRBJ1-1, with D unresolved. The ends were cut back, 0 bases at V and 1 base at J, with 6 bases in the middle. CDR1 and CDR2 from the germline V gene are MNHNY and SVGAGI (reference sequence). The CDR3 runs to 14 residues.

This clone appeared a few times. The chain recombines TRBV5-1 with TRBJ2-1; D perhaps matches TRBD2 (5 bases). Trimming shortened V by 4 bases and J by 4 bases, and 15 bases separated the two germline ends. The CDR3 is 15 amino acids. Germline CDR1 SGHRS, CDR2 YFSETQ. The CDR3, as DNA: TGCGCCAGCAGCCCTGCGGGTGCCTTTTACAATGAGCAGTTCTTC. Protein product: CASSPAGAFYNEQFF.

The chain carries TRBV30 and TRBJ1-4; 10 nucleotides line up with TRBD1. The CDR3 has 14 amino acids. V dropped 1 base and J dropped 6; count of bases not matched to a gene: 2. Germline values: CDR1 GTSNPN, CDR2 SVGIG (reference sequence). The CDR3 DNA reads TGTGCCTGGAGTGACGGGACAGGGGATGAAAAACTGTTTTTT. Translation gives CAWSDGTGDEKLFF.

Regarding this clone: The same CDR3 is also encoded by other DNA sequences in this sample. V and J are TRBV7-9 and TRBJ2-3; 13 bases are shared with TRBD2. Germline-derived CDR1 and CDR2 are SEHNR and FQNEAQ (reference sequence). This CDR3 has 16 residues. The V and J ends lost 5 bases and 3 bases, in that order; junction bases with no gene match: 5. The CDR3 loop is CASSPGLAGVTDTQYF. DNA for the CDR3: TGTGCCAGCAGCCCCGGACTAGCGGGAGTAACAGATACGCAGTATTTT. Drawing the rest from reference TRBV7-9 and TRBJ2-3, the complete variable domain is DTGVSQNPRHKITKRGQNVTFRCDPISEHNRLYWYRQTLGQGPEFLTYFQNEAQLEKSRLLSDRFSAERPKGSFSTLEIQRTEQGDSAMYLCASSPGLAGVTDTQYFGPGTRLTVL.

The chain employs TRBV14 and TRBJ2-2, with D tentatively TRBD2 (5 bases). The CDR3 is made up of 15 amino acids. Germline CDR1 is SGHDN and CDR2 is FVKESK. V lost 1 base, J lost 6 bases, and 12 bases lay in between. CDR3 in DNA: TGTGCCAGCAGCCAAGGGATAGCGCGGGCCGGGGAGCTGTTTTTT. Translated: CASSQGIARAGELFF.

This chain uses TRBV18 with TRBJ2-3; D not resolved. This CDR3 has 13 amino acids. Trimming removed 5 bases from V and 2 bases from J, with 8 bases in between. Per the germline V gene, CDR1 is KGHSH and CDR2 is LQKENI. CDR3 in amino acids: CASSSTYTDTQYF. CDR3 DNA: TGTGCCAGCTCATCGACTTACACAGATACGCAGTATTTT.

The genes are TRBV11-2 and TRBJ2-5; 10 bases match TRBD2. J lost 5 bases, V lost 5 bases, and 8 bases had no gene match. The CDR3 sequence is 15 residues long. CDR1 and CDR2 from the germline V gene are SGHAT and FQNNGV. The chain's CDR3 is CASSPPGLASETQYF. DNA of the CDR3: TGTGCCAGCAGCCCACCGGGACTAGCGAGCGAGACCCAGTACTTC.

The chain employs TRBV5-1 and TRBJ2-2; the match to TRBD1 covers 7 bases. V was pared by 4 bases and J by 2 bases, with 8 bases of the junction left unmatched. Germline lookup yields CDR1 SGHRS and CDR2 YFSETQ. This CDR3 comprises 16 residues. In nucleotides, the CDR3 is TGCGCCAGCAGCCCCGGGACAGTAGAAAACACCGGGGAGCTGTTTTTT. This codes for CASSPGTVENTGELFF.

In DNA form, the CDR3 reads TGCGCCAGCAGTGAGTCGCTAAGAGGCCCGAACACTGAAGCTTTCTTT. Protein: CASSESLRGPNTEAFF. This sequence joins TRBV10-1 and TRBJ1-1; D is unclear. Per germline, CDR1 WNHNN and CDR2 SYGVQD (reference sequence). V was shortened by 0 bases and J by 1 base, with 12 bases between the two germline ends. CDR3 length equals 16 residues.

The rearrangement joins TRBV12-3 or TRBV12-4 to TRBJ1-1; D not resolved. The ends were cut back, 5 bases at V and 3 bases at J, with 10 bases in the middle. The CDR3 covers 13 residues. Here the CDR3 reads CASSPRVYTEAFF. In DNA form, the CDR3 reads TGTGCCAGCAGTCCTCGTGTCTACACTGAAGCTTTCTTT.

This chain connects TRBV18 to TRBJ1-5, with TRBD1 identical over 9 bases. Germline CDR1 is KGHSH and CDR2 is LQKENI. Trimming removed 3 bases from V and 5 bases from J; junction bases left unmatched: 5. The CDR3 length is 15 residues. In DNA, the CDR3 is TGTGCCAGCTCACCGGGGACAGGGCCCCATCAGCCCCAGCATTTT. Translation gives CASSPGTGPHQPQHF.

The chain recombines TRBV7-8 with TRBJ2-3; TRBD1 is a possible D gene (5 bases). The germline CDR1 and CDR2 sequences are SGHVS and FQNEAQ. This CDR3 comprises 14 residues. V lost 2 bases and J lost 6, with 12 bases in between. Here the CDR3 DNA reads TGTGCCAGCAGCTTACAAGGGTCAGGGGATACGCAGTATTTT. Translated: CASSLQGSGDTQYF.